The T cell receptor (beta chain) described here comes from a study of cytomegalovirus exposure and HLA in healthy donors. Study-level information: As an earlier analysis found, about 200 million T cells yielded approximately 100 million unique TCR beta sequences. Whole-study findings and limits: Most TCR sequences were seen very rarely across donors, but some public TCRs occurred in many.

A few counts support this clone. Its antigen is still unknown. The germline gives CDR1 MNHEY, CDR2 SVGAGI. The CDR3 runs 14 residues. Both 60 Vbeta primers and 13 Jbeta primers went into the PCR. The protocol was immunoSEQ multiplex PCR, while the TCRdb copy is restricted to in-frame clones and leaves out a portion. The sample consists of 150,000 to 200,000 clones, about 80% of them appearing once. Donors were nominally healthy when sampled, though unrecorded immune exposures were likely. The chain recombines TRBV6-5 with TRBJ2-5; 9 bases map to TRBD2. With the DNA end fitting TRBJ2-7 better, the J assignment may be wrong. Sequenced sample: PBMCs. The receptor was derived from a man aged 50-59 years in good health and CMV-seropositive. The CDR3 sequence is CASMNQRGAYEQYF. The CDR3 DNA reads TGTGCCAGCATGAACCAGCGGGGGGCCTACGAGCAGTACTTC.